This T cell receptor beta chain was sequenced during a study of shared clonotypes between healthy human individuals. Germline V gene sequence: CDR1 SGHVS, CDR2 FNYEAQ. The CDR3 is made up of 18 amino acids. V lost 3 bases, J lost 1 base, and 6 bases stayed unmatched. Each sorted subset replicate got 200 ng genomic DNA, about 33,000 genomes. Using immunoSEQ multiplex PCR, the repertoire was profiled, and TCRdb retains in-frame clones only, with some absent. The repertoire holds roughly 1,500,000 clones, with 98% to 99% as singletons. The chain uses TRBV7-6 and TRBJ2-6; 10 bases match TRBD1. This receptor was obtained from a man aged 30 to 39 in good health. Sequenced material: naive CD4+ T cells sorted from blood. Subset defined: CD45RA+ positively selected. CDR3 in DNA: TGTGCCAGCAGCTTCGGGACAGGGGCATCGTCTGGGGCCAACGTCCTGACTTTC. Translated, it gives CASSFGTGASSGANVLTF.